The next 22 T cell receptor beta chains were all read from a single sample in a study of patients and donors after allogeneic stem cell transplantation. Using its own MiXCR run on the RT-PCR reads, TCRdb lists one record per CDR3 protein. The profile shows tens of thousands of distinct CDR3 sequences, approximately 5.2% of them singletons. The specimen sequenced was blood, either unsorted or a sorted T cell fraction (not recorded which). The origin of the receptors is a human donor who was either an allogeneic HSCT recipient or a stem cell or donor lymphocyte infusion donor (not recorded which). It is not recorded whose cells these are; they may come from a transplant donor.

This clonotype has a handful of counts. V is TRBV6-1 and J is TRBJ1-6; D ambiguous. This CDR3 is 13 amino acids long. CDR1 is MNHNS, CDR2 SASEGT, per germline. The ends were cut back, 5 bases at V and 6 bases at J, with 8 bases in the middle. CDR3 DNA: TGTGCCAGCAGTCCCAGGACTAATTCACCCCTCCACTTT. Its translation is CASSPRTNSPLHF.

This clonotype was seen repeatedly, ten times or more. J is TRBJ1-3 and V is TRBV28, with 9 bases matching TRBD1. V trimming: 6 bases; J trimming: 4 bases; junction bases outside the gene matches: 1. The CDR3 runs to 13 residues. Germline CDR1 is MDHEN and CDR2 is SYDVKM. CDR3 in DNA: TGTGCCAGCAGGACAGGGGGGGGAAACACCATATATTTT. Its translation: CASRTGGGNTIYF.

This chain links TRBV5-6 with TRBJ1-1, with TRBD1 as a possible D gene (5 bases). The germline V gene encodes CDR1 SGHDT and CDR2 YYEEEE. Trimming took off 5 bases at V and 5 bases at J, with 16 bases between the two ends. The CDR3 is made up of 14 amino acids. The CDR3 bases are TGTGCCAGCAGTTTTACAGGTGTTCAAACTGAAGCTTTCTTT. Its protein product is CASSFTGVQTEAFF.

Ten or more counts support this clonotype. In DNA form, the CDR3 reads TGCAGTGCTACTGGGCTAGACGGGTACGAGCAGTACTTC. Amino acids: CSATGLDGYEQYF. The V gene is TRBV20-1, the J gene TRBJ2-7; D remains ambiguous. Germline V lookup: CDR1 DFQATT, CDR2 SNEGSKA (reference sequence). The CDR3 has 13 amino acids. V was clipped by 4 bases and J by 4 bases, with 14 bases between them.

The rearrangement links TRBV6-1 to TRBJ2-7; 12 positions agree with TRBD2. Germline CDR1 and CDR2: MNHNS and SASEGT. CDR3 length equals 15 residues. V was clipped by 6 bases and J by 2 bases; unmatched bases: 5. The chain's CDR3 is CASSRASGGAYEQYF. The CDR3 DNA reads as TGTGCCAGCAGCCGCGCTAGCGGGGGGGCCTACGAGCAGTACTTC.

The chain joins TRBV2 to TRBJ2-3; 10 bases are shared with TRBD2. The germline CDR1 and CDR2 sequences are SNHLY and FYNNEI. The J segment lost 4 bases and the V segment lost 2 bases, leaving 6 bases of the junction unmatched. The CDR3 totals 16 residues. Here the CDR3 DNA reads TGTGCCAGCAGTGAAAGGGCTAGCGGGAGATCAGATACGCAGTATTTT. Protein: CASSERASGRSDTQYF.

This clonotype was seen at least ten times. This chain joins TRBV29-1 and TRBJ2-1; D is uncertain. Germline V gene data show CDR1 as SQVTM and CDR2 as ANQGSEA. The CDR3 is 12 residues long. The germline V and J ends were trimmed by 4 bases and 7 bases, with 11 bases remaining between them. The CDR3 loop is CSVGRSGNEQFF. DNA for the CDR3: TGCAGCGTTGGTCGGAGTGGGAATGAGCAGTTCTTC.

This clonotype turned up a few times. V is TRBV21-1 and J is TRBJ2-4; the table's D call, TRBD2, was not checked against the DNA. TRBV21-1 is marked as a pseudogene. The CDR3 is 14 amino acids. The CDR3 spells CASSKIAGVLVPYF. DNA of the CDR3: TGTGCCAGCAGCAAAATCGCAGGGGTACTAGTCCCCTACTTC.

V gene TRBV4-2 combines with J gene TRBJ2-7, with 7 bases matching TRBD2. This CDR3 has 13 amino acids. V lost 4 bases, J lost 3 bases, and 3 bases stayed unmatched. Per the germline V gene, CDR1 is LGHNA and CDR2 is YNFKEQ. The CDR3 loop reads CASSPTSLYEQYF. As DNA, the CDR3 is TGTGCCAGCAGCCCGACTAGCCTCTACGAGCAGTACTTC.

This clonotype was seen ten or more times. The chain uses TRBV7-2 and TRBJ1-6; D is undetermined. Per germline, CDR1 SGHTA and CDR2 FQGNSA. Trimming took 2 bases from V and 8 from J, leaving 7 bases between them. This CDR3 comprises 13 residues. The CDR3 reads CASSLIVDSPLHF. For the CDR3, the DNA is TGTGCCAGCAGCTTAATAGTGGATTCACCCCTCCACTTT.

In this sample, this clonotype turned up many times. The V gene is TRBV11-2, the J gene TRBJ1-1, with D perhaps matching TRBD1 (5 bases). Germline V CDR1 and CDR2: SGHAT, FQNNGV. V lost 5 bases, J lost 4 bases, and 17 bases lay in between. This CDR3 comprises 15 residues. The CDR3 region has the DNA TGTGCCAGCAGCACCCGAGGGGCAGGGAGCACTGAAGCTTTCTTT. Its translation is CASSTRGAGSTEAFF.

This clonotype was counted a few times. The DNA for the CDR3 is TGCGCCAGCAGCCTGAGGATGTCCGATACGCAGTATTTT. Translation: CASSLRMSDTQYF. The chain links TRBV4-1 to TRBJ2-3; D not certain. The germline CDR1 and CDR2 sequences are MGHRA and YSYEKL. Trimming left V 4 bases short and J 6 bases short, with 11 bases between. The CDR3 length is 13 residues.

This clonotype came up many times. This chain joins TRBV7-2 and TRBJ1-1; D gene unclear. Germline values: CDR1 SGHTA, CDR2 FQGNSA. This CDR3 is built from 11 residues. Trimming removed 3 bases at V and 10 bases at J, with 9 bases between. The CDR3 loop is CASSFIEGAFF. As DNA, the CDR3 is TGTGCCAGCAGCTTCATCGAGGGAGCTTTCTTT.

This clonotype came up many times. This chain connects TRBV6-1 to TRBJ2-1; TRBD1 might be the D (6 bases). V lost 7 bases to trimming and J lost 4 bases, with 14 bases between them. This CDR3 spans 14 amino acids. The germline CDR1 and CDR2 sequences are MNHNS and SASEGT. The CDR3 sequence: CASTGQGLYNEQFF. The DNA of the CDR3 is TGTGCCAGCACGGGGCAGGGGTTATACAATGAGCAGTTCTTC.

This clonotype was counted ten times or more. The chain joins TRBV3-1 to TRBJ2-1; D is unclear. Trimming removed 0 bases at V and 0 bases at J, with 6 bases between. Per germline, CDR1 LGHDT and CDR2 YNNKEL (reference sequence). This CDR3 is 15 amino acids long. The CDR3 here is CASSQDGGSYNEQFF. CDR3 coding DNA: TGTGCCAGCAGCCAAGATGGTGGCTCCTACAATGAGCAGTTCTTC.

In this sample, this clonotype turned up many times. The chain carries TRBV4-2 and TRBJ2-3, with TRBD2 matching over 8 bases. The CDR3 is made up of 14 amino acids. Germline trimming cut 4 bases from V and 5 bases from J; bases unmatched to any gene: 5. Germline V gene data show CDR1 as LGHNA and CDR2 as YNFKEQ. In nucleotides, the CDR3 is TGTGCCAGCAGCCCGGGAGGGCGTATAGATACGCAGTATTTT. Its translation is CASSPGGRIDTQYF.

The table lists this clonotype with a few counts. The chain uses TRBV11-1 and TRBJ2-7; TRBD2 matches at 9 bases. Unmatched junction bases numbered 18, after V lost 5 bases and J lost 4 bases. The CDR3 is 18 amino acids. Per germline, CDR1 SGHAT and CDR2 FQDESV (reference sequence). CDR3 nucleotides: TGTGCCAGCAGCCCCCCGGGACTAGCACACCTGGGGCGATACGAGCAGTACTTC. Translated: CASSPPGLAHLGRYEQYF. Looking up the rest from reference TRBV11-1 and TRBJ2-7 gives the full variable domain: EAEVAQSPRYKITEKSQAVAFWCDPISGHATLYWYRQILGQGPELLVQFQDESVVDDSQLPKDRFSAERLKGVDSTLKIQPAELGDSAMYLCASSPPGLAHLGRYEQYFGPGTRLTVT.

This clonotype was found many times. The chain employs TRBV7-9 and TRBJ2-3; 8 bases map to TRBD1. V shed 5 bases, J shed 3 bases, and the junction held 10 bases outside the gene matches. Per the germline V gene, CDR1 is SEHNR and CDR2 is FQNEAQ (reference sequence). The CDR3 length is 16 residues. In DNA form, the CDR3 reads TGTGCCAGCAGCGCAAGGACAGGGATCGGGACAGATACGCAGTATTTT. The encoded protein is CASSARTGIGTDTQYF.

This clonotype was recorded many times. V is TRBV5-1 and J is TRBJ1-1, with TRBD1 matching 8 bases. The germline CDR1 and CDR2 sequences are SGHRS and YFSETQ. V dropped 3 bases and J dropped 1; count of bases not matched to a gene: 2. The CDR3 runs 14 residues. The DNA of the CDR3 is TGCGCCAGCAGCTCCGGGACAGGGAACACTGAAGCTTTCTTT. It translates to CASSSGTGNTEAFF.

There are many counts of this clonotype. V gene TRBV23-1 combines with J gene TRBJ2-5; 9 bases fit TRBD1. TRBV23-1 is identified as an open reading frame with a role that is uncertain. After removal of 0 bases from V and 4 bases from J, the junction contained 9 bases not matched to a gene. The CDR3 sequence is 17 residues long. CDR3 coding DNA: TGCGCCAGCAGTCAATCACCGGGAACAGGGGGCGGAGAGACCCAGTACTTC. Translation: CASSQSPGTGGGETQYF.

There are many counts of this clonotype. This CDR3 is CASSLRRGEKLFF. As DNA, the CDR3 is TGTGCCAGCAGCTTAAGGCGGGGTGAAAAACTGTTTTTT. The V call is TRBV7-3, the J call TRBJ1-4; D is unclear. The V and J ends lost 1 base and 7 bases respectively, with 7 bases between them. Germline V lookup: CDR1 SGHTA, CDR2 FQGTGA. CDR3 length equals 13 residues. The full variable domain, completed using reference TRBV7-3 and TRBJ1-4, is GAGVSQTPSNKVTEKGKYVELRCDPISGHTALYWYRQSLGQGPEFLIYFQGTGAADDSGLPNDRFFAVRPEGSVSTLKIQRTERGDSAVYLCASSLRRGEKLFFGSGTQLSVL.

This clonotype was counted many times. CDR3 sequence: CASSHYSTDTQYF. As DNA, the CDR3 is TGTGCCAGCAGCCACTACAGCACAGATACGCAGTATTTT. The J gene is TRBJ2-3, the V gene TRBV7-9; no clear D gene. Trimming took 5 bases from V and 0 from J, leaving 6 bases between them. The CDR3 has 13 amino acids. The germline CDR1 and CDR2 sequences are SEHNR and FQNEAQ (reference sequence).